This T cell receptor beta chain appears in the sequencing data of a study of radiotherapy plus CTLA-4 blockade in lung cancer. For the study at large: Objective responses emerged in 15% to 20% of patients, and around 30% attained disease control.

This CDR3 contains 14 residues. Trimming left V 3 bases short and J 0 bases short, with 8 bases between. The germline V gene encodes CDR1 KGHSH and CDR2 LQKENI. Patients had chemo-refractory metastatic non-small-cell lung cancer and received focal radiation plus CTLA-4 blockade that used ipilimumab. Libraries were prepared by immunoSEQ multiplex PCR; TCRdb keeps only in-frame clonotypes and omits some of them. The sample has about 87,000 clones; roughly 86% are singletons. Study findings and constraints: Researchers report tumor-derived TCR clones expanding in blood after radiotherapy plus ipilimumab. Dynamics of early blood T cell clones, together with interferon-beta, were reportedly the best predictors of response.

In regard to this clone: Its antigen remains unknown.

This TCR came from a human donor with non-small cell lung cancer that progressed on radiotherapy plus ipilimumab. Sequencing was performed on peripheral blood, taken from a patient treated with radiotherapy plus ipilimumab. The chain couples TRBV18 to TRBJ1-2; D unclear. The DNA of the CDR3 is TGTGCCAGCTCACCCGTTGAGACTAACTATGGCTACACCTTC. Amino acid sequence: CASSPVETNYGYTF.